These T cell receptor beta chains were read from a single sample in a study of cytomegalovirus exposure and HLA in healthy donors. Using immunoSEQ multiplex PCR, the repertoire was profiled, and TCRdb retains in-frame clones only, with some absent. The sample records about 110,000 clones, approximately 72% being singletons. Material for sequencing was PBMCs. The receptor source for this set is a woman aged 40 to 55 in good health and CMV-seropositive. Both conserved end residues are part of each CDR3. D genes are given only for firm matches. Some rows have no size entry. The others give once, few or many, or a class for an expanded clone.

D gene	clone size	J gene	V gene	CDR3 protein	CDR3 DNA
-	-	TRBJ1-1	TRBV5-1	CASSLDGGGTEAFF	TGCGCCAGCAGCTTGGACGGGGGAGGGACTGAAGCTTTCTTT
-	-	TRBJ1-2	TRBV27	CASSNADSVGGYTF	TGTGCCAGCAGTAATGCAGACAGCGTGGGAGGCTACACCTTC
-	-	TRBJ1-6	TRBV27	CASTPESGSPLHF	TGTGCCAGCACACCAGAATCGGGGTCACCCCTCCACTTT
TRBD1	few	TRBJ1-4	TRBV6-5	CASRDRGREKLFF	TGTGCCAGCAGGGACAGGGGGCGCGAAAAACTGTTTTTT
TRBD1	-	TRBJ1-5	TRBV16	CASSRGGQGNQPQHF	TGTGCCAGCAGCCGGGGAGGACAGGGCAATCAGCCCCAGCATTTT
-	-	TRBJ1-1	TRBV4-1	CASSQSGETNTEAFF	TGCGCCAGCAGCCAATCAGGGGAAACGAACACTGAAGCTTTCTTT
-	-	TRBJ1-1	TRBV29-1	CSVDTGTYTEAFF	TGCAGCGTTGATACAGGGACCTACACTGAAGCTTTCTTT
-	-	TRBJ2-3	TRBV9	CASSVAELPRGDTQYF	TGTGCCAGCAGCGTAGCCGAACTCCCGCGGGGAGATACGCAGTATTTT
TRBD1	-	TRBJ1-6	TRBV4-1	CASSQGVGTGLNSPLHF	TGCGCCAGCAGCCAAGGTGTAGGGACAGGGTTAAATTCACCCCTCCACTTT
TRBD1	-	TRBJ1-2	TRBV27	CASSLYLGQNYGYTF	TGTGCCAGCAGTTTATATCTGGGACAGAACTATGGCTACACCTTC
-	-	TRBJ1-2	TRBV21-1	CASSKGQYSYGYTF	TGTGCCAGCAGCAAGGGACAGTACTCCTATGGCTACACCTTC
TRBD2	-	TRBJ2-1	TRBV7-6	CASSPGTSGGNEQFF	TGTGCCAGCAGCCCCGGGACTAGCGGGGGGAATGAGCAGTTCTTC
-	few	TRBJ2-7	TRBV7-6	CASSLEDSRWDEQYF	TGTGCCAGCAGCTTAGAGGACAGCAGGTGGGACGAGCAGTACTTC
-	-	TRBJ1-5	TRBV4-1	CTSSQEGRNSNQPQHF	TGCACCAGCAGCCAAGAAGGCAGGAATAGCAATCAGCCCCAGCATTTT
-	-	TRBJ1-1	TRBV10-3	CAIRDTTEAFF	TGTGCCATCCGGGACACAACTGAAGCTTTCTTT
-	-	TRBJ2-5	TRBV5-4	CASSSTGSQETQYF	TGTGCCAGCAGCTCTACGGGGTCCCAAGAGACCCAGTACTTC
-	-	TRBJ2-2	TRBV4-3	CASSHQVGGAGELFF	TGCGCCAGCAGCCACCAAGTTGGCGGGGCCGGGGAGCTGTTTTTT
-	-	TRBJ2-2	TRBV7-6	CASSLWAGDGELFF	TGTGCCAGCAGCTTATGGGCAGGGGACGGGGAGCTGTTTTTT
-	-	TRBJ2-5	TRBV29-1	CSVEDPRGKYQETQYF	TGCAGCGTTGAAGATCCCCGGGGAAAGTACCAAGAGACCCAGTACTTC
-	-	TRBJ1-1	TRBV5-1	CASSLGGSPSPEAFF	TGCGCCAGCAGCTTGGGGGGCAGTCCTTCACCTGAAGCTTTCTTT
TRBD1	-	TRBJ1-1	TRBV10-3	CAISGDRQGSLNTEAFF	TGTGCCATCAGTGGGGACAGGCAGGGGTCCCTGAACACTGAAGCTTTCTTT
TRBD1	-	TRBJ1-2	TRBV19	CASSLGTGRGYTF	TGTGCCAGTAGTCTGGGGACAGGGCGCGGCTACACCTTC
TRBD2	-	TRBJ2-5	TRBV11-2	CASSVAGGRETQYF	TGTGCCAGCAGCGTAGCGGGGGGGAGGGAGACCCAGTACTTC
-	-	TRBJ1-4	TRBV5-1	CASSLLSTNEKLFF	TGCGCCAGCAGCTTGCTATCAACTAATGAAAAACTGTTTTTT
-	-	TRBJ2-2	TRBV10-3	CAISEIGADTGELFF	TGTGCCATCAGTGAGATTGGGGCAGACACCGGGGAGCTGTTTTTT
-	-	TRBJ2-7	TRBV7-2	CASSLRGNYEQYF	TGTGCCAGCAGCCTAAGAGGTAACTACGAGCAGTACTTC
TRBD2	-	TRBJ2-3	TRBV4-3	CASSQVAGGTDTQYF	TGCGCCAGCAGCCAAGTAGCGGGGGGCACAGATACGCAGTATTTT
TRBD1	-	TRBJ2-7	TRBV15	CATSRDFTGVHSRYYEQYF	TGTGCCACCAGCAGAGATTTTACAGGGGTCCACTCGAGATACTACGAGCAGTACTTC
-	-	TRBJ1-4	TRBV2	CASRLRRGATNEKLFF	TGTGCCAGTCGCCTCAGGAGGGGCGCAACTAATGAAAAACTGTTTTTT
TRBD1	-	TRBJ1-6	TRBV9	CASSKGAGSPLHF	TGTGCCAGCAGCAAGGGGGCGGGGTCACCCCTCCACTTT
-	-	TRBJ2-1	TRBV11-2	CASSSLSEQFF	TGTGCCAGCAGCTCTCTTAGTGAGCAGTTCTTC
-	-	TRBJ1-2	TRBV2	CASSEEDSYGYTF	TGTGCCAGCAGTGAGGAGGACAGCTATGGCTACACCTTC
-	-	TRBJ1-2	TRBV6-4	CASIDGVTTF	TGTGCCAGCATCGATGGAGTTACCACCTTC
TRBD1	-	TRBJ1-1	TRBV7-2	CASSLRQGGTEAFF	TGTGCCAGCAGCTTGAGACAGGGAGGAACTGAAGCTTTCTTT
-	-	TRBJ2-2	TRBV18	CASSPNKNTGELFF	TGTGCCAGCTCACCAAATAAAAACACCGGGGAGCTGTTTTTT
-	-	TRBJ1-1	TRBV13	CASSFAGSSKPGTEAFF	TGTGCCAGCAGCTTTGCCGGGTCTTCTAAGCCCGGCACTGAAGCTTTCTTT
TRBD2	-	TRBJ2-1	TRBV11-2	CASSSGTTYNEQFF	TGTGCCAGCAGCTCCGGGACTACATACAATGAGCAGTTCTTC